This TCR beta chain was sequenced for a study of T-cell memory formation after mild COVID-19 (dated by TCRdb to the early 2020s). Study-level background: Most TCR sequence clusters were specific to one of the two donors. Longitudinal TCRalpha and TCRbeta repertoire sequencing tracked T-cell clones expanding and contracting after mild COVID-19 in two donors. Two young, previously healthy adult volunteers made up the cohort, one male and one female. Points the paper makes about the study in general: Some responding clones were detected in pre-infection memory, suggesting pre-existing cross-reactive memory T cells joined the SARS-CoV-2 response. The study included only a couple of mild cases, and larger cohorts that include severe cases with pre-infection samples were judged to be necessary. Balanced CD4/CD8 phenotypes were observed for clones contracting from day 15 to 85, whereas a bias towards CD4+ was observed for a second wave of clones expanding from day 15 to 37. Contracting CD4+ clones appeared mostly in the CM and EM memory subsets, whereas CD8+ clones were enriched in EMRA. The second-wave clones that peaked on day 37 were not confirmed to be SARS-CoV-2 specific.

This clonotype has more than one count but fewer than ten. Its specific antigen is unknown. Per-base qualities were not stored, and no clone one base away is much larger. The CDR3 goes from the cysteine to the phenylalanine over 12 residues. Just CDR3 DNA is preserved here, 36 bases in frame from base 1. V lost 2 bases and J lost 7 bases; the stretch between them is 9 bases long. From a lookup of the germline V gene (reference sequence), CDR1 and CDR2 are DFQATT and SNEGSKA. Sequenced on an Illumina NovaSeq 6000. cDNA libraries for TCRalpha and TCRbeta were prepared by 5'RACE using constant-segment primers, with sample barcodes and unique molecular identifiers added. RNA was extracted from every sample with Trizol reagent. Amplification of the libraries took two PCR steps, and the second step added a second sample barcode plus Illumina TruSeq adapters. The libraries were sequenced on an Illumina NovaSeq using 2 x 150 bp paired-end reads. In the source study's methods: Reads were demultiplexed and collapsed into UMI-guided consensus sequences with migec v1.2.7. Using mixcr v2.1.11, the UMI consensuses were aligned to TRA and TRB V and J templates and assembled into clonotypes. Clonotypes were classified as expanded or contracted when called significant by both edgeR and NoisET, with noise models trained on biological replicates. edgeR calls used a false discovery rate-adjusted p below 0.01 and a log2 fold-change threshold of 1. As an exploratory analysis of dynamics, max-normalized trajectories of the 1000 most abundant clonotypes were examined with PCA combined with hierarchical clustering. Separately sequenced CD4+ and CD8+ repertoires were used to assign the CD4 or CD8 phenotype of responding clones. The public reads were run again by TCRdb, first through fastp at Q25 and then through MiXCR, and only productive beta chains were kept. When rows share a CDR3 protein, they turn into one entry using the most common DNA and genes. TCRdb, rather than the study authors, made the V and J calls. This sample comprises roughly 510,000 distinct CDR3 sequences, around a sixth of them detected only once. In total, the top ten clones hold about 7.5% of the sample.

Ficoll-Paque density gradient centrifugation was used to isolate PBMCs. The sample comprised PBMCs or a T cell subset sorted from them (not recorded which). The receptor chain draws on TRBV20-1 and TRBJ2-1, with no D gene named confidently. The TCR sequence derives from an adult woman who had mild COVID-19 (a few samples of this study predate the infection). The sample titles of this study are shuffled in the database, so cell type and time point are left out; the donor was told from shared clones. In nucleotides, the sequence is TGCAGTGCTAGAACTACATGGAATGAGCAGTTCTTC. Its amino acids are CSARTTWNEQFF.